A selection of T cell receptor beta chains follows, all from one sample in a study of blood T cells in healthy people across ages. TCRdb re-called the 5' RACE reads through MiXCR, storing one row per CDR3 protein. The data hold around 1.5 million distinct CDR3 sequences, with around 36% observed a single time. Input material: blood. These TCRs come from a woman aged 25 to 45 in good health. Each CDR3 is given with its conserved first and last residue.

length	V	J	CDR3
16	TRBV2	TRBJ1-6	CASSRHREGYNSPLHF
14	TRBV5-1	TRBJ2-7	CASSWTGARSEQYF
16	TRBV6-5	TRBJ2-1	CASSYSSGAPYNEQFF
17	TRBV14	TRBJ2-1	CASSQDLELAELNEQFF
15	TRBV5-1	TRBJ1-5	CASRVGQGDNQPQHF
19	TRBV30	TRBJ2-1	CAWSVLGTLAGGLIDEQFF
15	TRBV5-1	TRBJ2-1	CASRPSGTEYNEQFF
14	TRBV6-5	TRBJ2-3	CASSPLGVSDTQYF
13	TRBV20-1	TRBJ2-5	CSATREYQETQYF
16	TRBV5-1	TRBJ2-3	CASSLALGAATDTQYF
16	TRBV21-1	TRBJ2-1	CASSNLGLARNNEQFF
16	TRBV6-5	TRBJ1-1	CASSYSIVAGGTEAFF
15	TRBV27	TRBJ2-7	CASSLTGPGTYEQYF
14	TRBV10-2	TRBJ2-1	CASSEGEPYNEQFF
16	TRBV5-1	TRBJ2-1	CASSIFKRSAYNEQFF
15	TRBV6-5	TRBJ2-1	CASSEQGIPYNEQFF
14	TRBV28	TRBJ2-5	CASSPPQGRETQYF
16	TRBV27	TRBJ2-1	CASSGGTDGAYNEQFF
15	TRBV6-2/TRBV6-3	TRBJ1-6	CASSYSGLGNSPLHF
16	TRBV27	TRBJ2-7	CVSSGQVRDGSYEQYF
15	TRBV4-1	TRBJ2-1	CASSRPSGASNEQFF
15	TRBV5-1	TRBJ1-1	CASSLGDRDNSEAFF
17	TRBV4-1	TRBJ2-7	CASSQETPPAGPYEQYF
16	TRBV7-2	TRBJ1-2	CASSLAGTSRDYGYTF
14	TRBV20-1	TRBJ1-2	CSASGTGGDYGYTF
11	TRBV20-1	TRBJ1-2	CSAASILGYTF
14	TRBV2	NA	CASSDTKNGETQYF
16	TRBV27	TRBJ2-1	CASTHRGESTPNEQFF
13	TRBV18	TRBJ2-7	CASSPGLEDEQYF
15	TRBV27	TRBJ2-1	CASNWSQSSYNEQFF
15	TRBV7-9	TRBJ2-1	CASSRGRERYNEQFF
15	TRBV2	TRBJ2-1	CAIDQGASSYNEQFF
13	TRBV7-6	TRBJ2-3	CASSTRPPDTQYF
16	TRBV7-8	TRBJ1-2	CASSSQRGLGVGGYTF